Below, 30 T cell receptor beta chains from the same sample are listed, as sequenced in a study of T cells after yellow fever vaccination. Using its own MiXCR run on the 5' RACE reads, TCRdb lists one record per CDR3 protein. The sample has under 600,000 distinct CDR3 sequences; roughly 14% are singletons. This material consisted of PBMCs, taken on the day of the yellow fever booster vaccination. All receptors derive from a young man who received the YFV17D yellow fever vaccine.

In this sample, this clonotype turned up a few times. This rearrangement joins TRBV20-1 to TRBJ2-2; possible D gene TRBD2, 5 bases. The CDR3 covers 19 residues. Germline V gene sequence: CDR1 DFQATT, CDR2 SNEGSKA (reference sequence). V was cut by 6 bases and J by 6 bases, with 32 bases left in between. The CDR3 reads CSAAGINFPYSVGAGELFF. CDR3 DNA: TGCAGTGCGGCGGGCATCAACTTCCCATACTCCGTCGGCGCCGGGGAGCTGTTTTTT.

This clonotype has only a few counts. The V call is TRBV7-3, the J call TRBJ2-1; 9 bases align to TRBD1. The CDR3 sequence is 15 residues long. V was pared by 5 bases and J by 10 bases, with 12 bases of the junction left unmatched. Germline CDR1 reads SGHTA; CDR2 reads FQGTGA. This CDR3 reads CASSPRPGTGPEQFF. DNA of the CDR3: TGTGCCAGCAGCCCACGTCCCGGGACAGGGCCAGAGCAGTTCTTC. The complete variable domain, with remaining parts taken from reference TRBV7-3 and TRBJ2-1, reads GAGVSQTPSNKVTEKGKYVELRCDPISGHTALYWYRQSLGQGPEFLIYFQGTGAADDSGLPNDRFFAVRPEGSVSTLKIQRTERGDSAVYLCASSPRPGTGPEQFFGPGTRLTVL.

The chain uses TRBV10-3 and TRBJ2-7, with D perhaps TRBD1 (5 bases). The CDR3 loop spans 15 amino acids. V lost 10 bases to trimming and J lost 1 base, with 20 bases between them. Germline loops: CDR1 ENHRY, CDR2 SYGVKD. CDR3 region: CATTPQGIGSYEQYF. For the CDR3, the DNA is TGTGCCACCACGCCGCAGGGAATTGGTTCCTACGAGCAGTACTTC.

This sequence joins TRBV30 and TRBJ2-3; D is undetermined. The germline CDR1 and CDR2 sequences are GTSNPN and SVGIG (reference sequence). Trimming pared 3 bases from V and 2 bases from J, leaving 15 bases between. The CDR3 has 15 amino acids. CDR3 protein: CAWRNGQTITDTQYF. The CDR3 region has the DNA TGTGCCTGGAGAAACGGCCAGACCATCACAGATACGCAGTATTTT.

This clonotype has only a few counts. The chain joins TRBV29-1 to TRBJ2-3; 7 bases are a match to TRBD1. Germline-derived CDR1 and CDR2 are SQVTM and ANQGSEA. The CDR3 runs 14 residues. V trimming: 6 bases; J trimming: 6 bases; junction bases outside the gene matches: 12. This CDR3 is CSVLTGVLTDTQYF. CDR3 DNA sequence: TGCAGCGTCTTAACAGGGGTTTTAACGGATACGCAGTATTTT.

Comments on this clonotype: The junction and the germline gene differ at one end; a read error may be behind it. The chain combines TRBV20-1 with TRBJ1-5; D is uncertain. Germline CDR1 is DFQATT and CDR2 is SNEGSKA (reference sequence). The CDR3 consists of 11 residues. CDR3 residues: CSADEIDRPPF. CDR3 bases: TGCAGTGCCGACGAAATCGACCGACCACCGTTT.

The chain combines TRBV7-9 with TRBJ2-2, with unresolved D. This CDR3 spans 15 amino acids. In germline, CDR1 is SEHNR, CDR2 FQNEAQ (reference sequence). Trimming pared 2 bases from V and 1 base from J, leaving 8 bases between. CDR3 sequence: CASSLLHKNTGELFF. CDR3 bases: TGTGCCAGCAGCTTATTACACAAGAACACCGGGGAGCTGTTTTTT.

This chain links TRBV20-1 with TRBJ1-5, with D hard to call. CDR1 is DFQATT, CDR2 SNEGSKA, per germline (reference sequence). This CDR3 has 12 amino acids. CDR3 in amino acids: CRVGGSNQPQHF. CDR3 nucleotides: TGCAGGGTAGGAGGGAGCAATCAGCCCCAGCATTTT.

This clonotype was picked up a small number of times. The chain carries TRBV5-1 and TRBJ2-5; D is ambiguous. Germline V gene data show CDR1 as SGHRS and CDR2 as YFSETQ. The CDR3 runs 15 residues. The germline V and J ends were trimmed by 1 base and 3 bases, with 13 bases remaining between them. The CDR3 sequence: CASSLPPGHKETQYF. The CDR3 DNA reads as TGCGCCAGCAGCTTGCCCCCCGGGCATAAAGAGACCCAGTACTTC.

This clonotype has a handful of counts. The J gene is TRBJ1-6, the V gene TRBV7-9; D remains unclear. V was trimmed by 4 bases and J by 2 bases, leaving 6 bases between them. This CDR3 has 14 amino acids. In germline, CDR1 is SEHNR, CDR2 FQNEAQ (reference sequence). CDR3 coding DNA: TGTGCCAGCAGCTCAGGACCCTATAATTCACCCCTCCACTTT. Its protein is CASSSGPYNSPLHF. The entire variable domain, with the rest obtained from reference TRBV7-9 and TRBJ1-6, is as follows: DTGVSQNPRHKITKRGQNVTFRCDPISEHNRLYWYRQTLGQGPEFLTYFQNEAQLEKSRLLSDRFSAERPKGSFSTLEIQRTEQGDSAMYLCASSSGPYNSPLHFGNGTRLTVT.

This clonotype has more than one count but fewer than ten. J is TRBJ2-5 and V is TRBV3-1; D remains unclear. The CDR3 length is 12 residues. CDR1 and CDR2 (germline): LGHDT, YNNKEL (reference sequence). Trimming took 11 bases from V and 1 from J, leaving 11 bases between them. The CDR3 loop is CACQDFQETQYF. The CDR3 nucleotides read TGTGCCTGTCAGGATTTCCAAGAGACCCAGTACTTC.

The chain carries TRBV7-2 and TRBJ2-7; D is unclear. The length of the CDR3 is 14 residues. Between the trimmed V and J ends, which lost 5 bases and 4 bases, there was a span of 15 bases. CDR1 and CDR2 (germline): SGHTA, FQGNSA. CDR3: CASSTRAEPYEQYF. Here the CDR3 DNA reads TGTGCCAGCAGCACACGGGCGGAACCTTACGAGCAGTACTTC. The variable domain in full, with the rest retrieved from reference TRBV7-2 and TRBJ2-7, is GAGVSQSPSNKVTEKGKDVELRCDPISGHTALYWYRQSLGQGLEFLIYFQGNSAPDKSGLPSDRFSAERTGGSVSTLTIQRTQQEDSAVYLCASSTRAEPYEQYFGPGTRLTVT.

The chain has TRBV27 and TRBJ2-3; 11 nucleotides match TRBD2. Germline V gene sequence: CDR1 MNHEY, CDR2 SMNVEV (reference sequence). This CDR3 is 18 amino acids long. The CDR3 is CTCCLSASGRQSTDTQYF. CDR3 nucleotide sequence: TGTACCTGCTGTTTATCGGCTAGCGGGAGGCAAAGCACAGATACGCAGTATTTT.

The chain combines TRBV7-6 with TRBJ2-7; 10 bases match TRBD2. Germline assignment: CDR1 SGHVS and CDR2 FNYEAQ. The V gene end was trimmed by 5 bases and the J gene end by 4 bases; junction bases not matched to a gene: 5. This CDR3 spans 14 amino acids. The chain's CDR3 is CASSKTSGTYEQYF. The CDR3 coding sequence is TGTGCCAGCAGCAAAACTAGCGGGACTTACGAGCAGTACTTC.

Here the CDR3 reads CASSSEVSGRNEQFF. The DNA of the CDR3 is TGCGCCAGCAGCTCGGAGGTTAGCGGGCGCAATGAGCAGTTCTTC. This chain links TRBV5-1 with TRBJ2-1; 7 bases are a match to TRBD2. Trimming cost V 3 bases and J 6 bases; bases outside gene matches: 9. The CDR3 totals 15 residues. Looked up from germline, CDR1 is SGHRS and CDR2 is YFSETQ. Complete variable domain (other parts from reference TRBV5-1 and TRBJ2-1): KAGVTQTPRYLIKTRGQQVTLSCSPISGHRSVSWYQQTPGQGLQFLFEYFSETQRNKGNFPGRFSGRQFSNSRSEMNVSTLELGDSALYLCASSSEVSGRNEQFFGPGTRLTVL.

The chain carries TRBV12-3 or TRBV12-4 and TRBJ1-2; the D is unclear. With 1 base removed from V and 4 bases from J, the gap between germline ends came to 13 bases. CDR3 length equals 15 residues. The CDR3 is CASSLDPVVAYGYTF. The CDR3 DNA sequence: TGTGCCAGCAGTTTAGATCCGGTCGTTGCCTATGGCTACACCTTC.

This clonotype was counted only a few times. The rearrangement joins TRBV5-5 to TRBJ2-1, with D unresolved. This CDR3 is built from 13 residues. Germline-derived CDR1 and CDR2 are SGHKS and YYEKEE (reference sequence). The V and J ends lost 3 bases and 12 bases respectively, with 16 bases between them. CDR3 residues: CASSSTRSPGQFF. The CDR3 DNA reads as TGTGCCAGCAGCTCCACAAGGTCCCCCGGGCAGTTCTTC. The variable domain in full, completed from reference TRBV5-5 and TRBJ2-1, reads DAGVTQSPTHLIKTRGQQVTLRCSPISGHKSVSWYQQVLGQGPQFIFQYYEKEERGRGNFPDRFSARQFPNYSSELNVNALLLGDSALYLCASSSTRSPGQFFGPGTRLTVL.

This clonotype occurred a few times. This chain links TRBV19 with TRBJ2-1; 7 positions match TRBD2. Germline V gene sequence: CDR1 LNHDA, CDR2 SQIVND (reference sequence). The V segment lost 5 bases and the J segment 0 bases; nucleotides outside the gene matches: 7. CDR3 length: 16 residues. The CDR3: CASSDQAGSSYNEQFF. CDR3 nucleotides: TGTGCCAGTAGTGACCAAGCGGGAAGCTCCTACAATGAGCAGTTCTTC.

The chain employs TRBV5-8 and TRBJ2-1; 11 nucleotides align to TRBD2. This CDR3 region has 17 residues. CDR1 and CDR2 (germline): SGHTS, YDEGEE. J gave up 4 bases and V 3 bases, and 9 bases lay outside the gene matches. CDR3 in DNA: TGTGCCAGCAGCTCCCGGAGGGGACTAGCGGATTACAATGAGCAGTTCTTC. It yields the protein CASSSRRGLADYNEQFF.

This clonotype occurred a few times. This sequence joins TRBV7-2 and TRBJ2-1, with D perhaps matching TRBD1 (5 bases). V dropped 1 base and J dropped 11 bases, with 9 bases sitting between them. CDR1 is SGHTA and CDR2 is FQGNSA in the germline V gene. This CDR3 is built from 12 residues. CDR3 coding DNA: TGTGCCAGCAGCTTAGAGTGGACAAAGCAGTTCTTC. It is translated as CASSLEWTKQFF.

This clonotype was recorded a few times. This chain joins TRBV7-6 and TRBJ2-7; 7 nucleotides align to TRBD2. The ends lost 2 bases at V and 4 bases at J; junction bases unmatched: 23. CDR1 and CDR2 (germline): SGHVS, FNYEAQ. The CDR3 loop spans 20 amino acids. CDR3 sequence reads: CASSLRPPAGSGDKVYEQYF. In nucleotides, the CDR3 is TGTGCCAGCAGCTTAAGACCCCCGGCCGGGAGCGGGGATAAGGTTTACGAGCAGTACTTC.

The CDR3 sequence: CASSSIGVPQYF. The CDR3 DNA reads as TGTGCCAGCAGTTCCATAGGGGTTCCGCAGTATTTT. The chain couples TRBV7-2 to TRBJ2-3; D perhaps matches TRBD1 (5 bases). V gave up 6 bases and J gave up 10 bases, with 14 bases separating them. The CDR3 is 12 residues long. The germline V gene has CDR1 SGHTA and CDR2 FQGNSA.

This clonotype has only a few counts. The chain joins TRBV25-1 to TRBJ1-1, with 8 bases fitting TRBD1. V lost 3 bases to trimming and J lost 3 bases; unmatched junction nucleotides: 9. The CDR3 loop spans 16 amino acids. CDR1 is MGHDK and CDR2 is SYGVNS in the germline V gene. The DNA for the CDR3 is TGTGCCAGCAGTGAGGCCAGGGGGCCTTTGGACACTGAAGCTTTCTTT. As protein: CASSEARGPLDTEAFF.

The V gene is TRBV5-1, the J gene TRBJ2-3; TRBD1 aligns across 10 bases. V lost 0 bases to trimming and J lost 1 base; unmatched junction nucleotides: 5. Looked up from germline, CDR1 is SGHRS and CDR2 is YFSETQ. This CDR3 comprises 17 residues. The CDR3 DNA reads TGCGCCAGCAGCTTGGACCCGACAGGGGGCCGCACAGATACGCAGTATTTT. Its protein product is CASSLDPTGGRTDTQYF.

This clonotype came up a few times. V usage is TRBV10-3 and J usage is TRBJ2-7; D might be TRBD1 (5 bases). This CDR3 is built from 11 residues. V lost 3 bases to trimming and J lost 11 bases, with 11 bases between them. Per germline, CDR1 ENHRY and CDR2 SYGVKD. CDR3 sequence (DNA): TGTGCCATCAGTGATGGGGCTACGGAGTACTTC. This encodes CAISDGATEYF.

This clonotype was seen more than once but under ten times. This sequence joins TRBV5-1 and TRBJ2-7; 7 nucleotides match TRBD2. The junction had 5 bases not matched to a gene; V was cut back by 2 bases and J by 0 bases. In germline, CDR1 is SGHRS, CDR2 YFSETQ. The CDR3 runs 15 residues. The CDR3, as DNA: TGCGCCAGCAGCTTTGCCAGCGGGGACTCCTACGAGCAGTACTTC. It translates to CASSFASGDSYEQYF.

This clonotype has just a few counts. The J gene is TRBJ2-7, the V gene TRBV5-1; 7 bases are a match to TRBD2. Trimming took 2 bases from V and 4 from J; bases not matched to a gene: 6. Germline V gene data show CDR1 as SGHRS and CDR2 as YFSETQ. The CDR3 is 14 residues long. The CDR3 DNA sequence: TGCGCCAGCAGCTTAAACCAGGGAGGGTACGAGCAGTACTTC. Translation gives CASSLNQGGYEQYF.

This clonotype appeared a few times. The chain couples TRBV6-5 to TRBJ2-1; 8 bases line up with TRBD1. Germline V gives CDR1 MNHEY, CDR2 SVGAGI. V was pared by 0 bases and J by 3 bases, with 4 bases of the junction left unmatched. This CDR3 is built from 16 residues. CDR3 coding DNA: TGTGCCAGCAGTTACTCCTTGGACAGGGTCTACAATGAGCAGTTCTTC. Its translation: CASSYSLDRVYNEQFF.

This clonotype has just a few counts. One end of the junction varies from germline; a read error may be responsible. The gene calls are TRBV4-2 and TRBJ1-2; D not resolved. The CDR3 spans 14 residues. Germline values: CDR1 LGHNA, CDR2 YNFKEQ. The CDR3 reads CASSQTPWERESGF. CDR3 in DNA: TGTGCCAGCAGCCAGACGCCTTGGGAGAGGGAGTCGGGCTTC.

The sample holds a few counts of this clonotype. This chain connects TRBV20-1 to TRBJ2-3; D perhaps matches TRBD1 (5 bases). Deletions cut 5 bases from V and 6 bases from J, with 6 bases between. CDR1 DFQATT and CDR2 SNEGSKA come from the germline V gene (reference sequence). CDR3 length: 10 residues. The CDR3 region has the DNA TGCAGTGCTTACAGGGATACGCAGTATTTT. Residues: CSAYRDTQYF.